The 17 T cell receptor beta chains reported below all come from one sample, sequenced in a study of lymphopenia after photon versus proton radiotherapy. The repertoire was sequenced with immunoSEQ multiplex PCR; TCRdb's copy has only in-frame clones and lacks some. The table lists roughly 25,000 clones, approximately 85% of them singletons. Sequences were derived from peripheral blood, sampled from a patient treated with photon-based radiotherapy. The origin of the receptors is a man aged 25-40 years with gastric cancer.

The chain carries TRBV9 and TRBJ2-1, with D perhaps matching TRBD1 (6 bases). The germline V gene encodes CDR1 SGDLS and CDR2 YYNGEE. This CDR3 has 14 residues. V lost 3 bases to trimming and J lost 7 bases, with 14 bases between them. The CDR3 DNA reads TGTGCCAGCAGCGGTGGGGGCAGGGGTAATGAGCAGTTCTTC. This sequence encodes CASSGGGRGNEQFF. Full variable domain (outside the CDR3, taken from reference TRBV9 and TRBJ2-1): DSGVTQTPKHLITATGQRVTLRCSPRSGDLSVYWYQQSLDQGLQFLIQYYNGEERAKGNILERFSAQQFPDLHSELNLSSLELGDSALYFCASSGGGRGNEQFFGPGTRLTVL.

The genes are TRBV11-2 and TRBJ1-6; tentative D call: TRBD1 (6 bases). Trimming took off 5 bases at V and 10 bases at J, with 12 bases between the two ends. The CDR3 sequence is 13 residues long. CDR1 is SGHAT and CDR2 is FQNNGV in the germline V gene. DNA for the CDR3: TGTGCCAGCAGCCTCGACAGGTCCTCACCCCTCCACTTT. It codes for CASSLDRSSPLHF.

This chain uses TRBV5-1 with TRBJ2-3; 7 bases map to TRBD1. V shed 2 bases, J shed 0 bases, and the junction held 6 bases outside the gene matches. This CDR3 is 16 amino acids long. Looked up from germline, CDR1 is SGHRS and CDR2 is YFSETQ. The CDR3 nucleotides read TGCGCCAGCAGCTTACAGGGGCTGCCCAGCACAGATACGCAGTATTTT. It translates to CASSLQGLPSTDTQYF.

CDR3 region: CASSLGTVSTDTQYF. The CDR3, as DNA: TGCGCCAGCAGCCTCGGGACTGTTAGCACAGATACGCAGTATTTT. This chain joins TRBV5-1 and TRBJ2-3, with D perhaps TRBD2 (6 bases). The CDR3 contains 15 residues. Germline values: CDR1 SGHRS, CDR2 YFSETQ. Trimming stripped 4 bases from V and 0 bases from J, with 12 bases between. Full variable domain (missing parts from reference TRBV5-1 and TRBJ2-3): KAGVTQTPRYLIKTRGQQVTLSCSPISGHRSVSWYQQTPGQGLQFLFEYFSETQRNKGNFPGRFSGRQFSNSRSEMNVSTLELGDSALYLCASSLGTVSTDTQYFGPGTRLTVL.

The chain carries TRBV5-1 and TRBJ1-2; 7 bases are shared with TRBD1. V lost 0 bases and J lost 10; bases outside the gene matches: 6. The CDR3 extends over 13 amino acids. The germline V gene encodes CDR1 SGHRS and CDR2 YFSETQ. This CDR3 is CASSLAGQETYTF. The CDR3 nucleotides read TGCGCCAGCAGCTTGGCCGGACAGGAGACCTACACCTTC.

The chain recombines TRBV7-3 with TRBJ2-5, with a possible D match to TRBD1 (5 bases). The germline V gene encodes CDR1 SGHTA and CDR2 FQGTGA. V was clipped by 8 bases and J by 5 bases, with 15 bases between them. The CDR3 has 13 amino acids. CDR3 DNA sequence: TGTGCCAGCGGCGCCAACCACAGGGAGACCCAGTACTTC. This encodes CASGANHRETQYF. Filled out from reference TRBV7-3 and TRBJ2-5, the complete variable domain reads GAGVSQTPSNKVTEKGKYVELRCDPISGHTALYWYRQSLGQGPEFLIYFQGTGAADDSGLPNDRFFAVRPEGSVSTLKIQRTERGDSAVYLCASGANHRETQYFGPGTRLLVL.

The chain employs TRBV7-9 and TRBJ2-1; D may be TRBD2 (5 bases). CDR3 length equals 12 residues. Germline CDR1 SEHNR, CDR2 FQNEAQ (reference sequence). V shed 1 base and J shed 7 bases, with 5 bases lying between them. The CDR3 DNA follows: TGTGCCAGCAGCTTAGGGGAGAATGAGCAGTTCTTC. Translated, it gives CASSLGENEQFF.

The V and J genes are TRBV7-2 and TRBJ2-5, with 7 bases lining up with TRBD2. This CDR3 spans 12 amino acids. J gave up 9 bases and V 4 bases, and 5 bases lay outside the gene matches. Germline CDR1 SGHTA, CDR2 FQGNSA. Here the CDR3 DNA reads TGTGCCAGCAGCTCGCCGACTAGCTCCCAGTACTTC. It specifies CASSSPTSSQYF.

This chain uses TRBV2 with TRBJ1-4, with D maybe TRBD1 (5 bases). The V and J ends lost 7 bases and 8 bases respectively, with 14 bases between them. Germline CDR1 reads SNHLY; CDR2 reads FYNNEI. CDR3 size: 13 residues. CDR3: CASIRGFSEKLFF. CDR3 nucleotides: TGTGCCAGCATAAGGGGTTTTTCGGAAAAACTGTTTTTT. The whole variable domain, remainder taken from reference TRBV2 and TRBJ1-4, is EPEVTQTPSHQVTQMGQEVILRCVPISNHLYFYWYRQILGQKVEFLVSFYNNEISEKSEIFDDQFSVERPDGSNFTLKIRSTKLEDSAMYFCASIRGFSEKLFFGSGTQLSVL.

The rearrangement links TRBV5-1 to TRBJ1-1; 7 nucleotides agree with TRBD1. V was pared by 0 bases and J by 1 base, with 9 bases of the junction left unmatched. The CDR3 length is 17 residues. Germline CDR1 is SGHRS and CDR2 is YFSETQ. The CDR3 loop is CASSLEFFQGENTEAFF. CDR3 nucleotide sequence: TGCGCCAGCAGCTTGGAATTCTTCCAGGGGGAGAACACTGAAGCTTTCTTT.

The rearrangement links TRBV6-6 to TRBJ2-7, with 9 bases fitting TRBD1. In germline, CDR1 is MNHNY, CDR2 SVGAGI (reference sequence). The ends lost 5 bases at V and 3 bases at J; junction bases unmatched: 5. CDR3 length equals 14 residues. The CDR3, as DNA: TGTGCCAGCAGTAAACAGGGGGCCCTCTACGAGCAGTACTTC. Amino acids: CASSKQGALYEQYF.

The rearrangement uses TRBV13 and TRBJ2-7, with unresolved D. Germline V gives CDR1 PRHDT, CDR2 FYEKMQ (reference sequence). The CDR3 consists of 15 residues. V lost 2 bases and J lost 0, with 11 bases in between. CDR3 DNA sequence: TGTGCCAGCAGCTTAACTGGCAGGAGCTCCTACGAGCAGTACTTC. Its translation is CASSLTGRSSYEQYF. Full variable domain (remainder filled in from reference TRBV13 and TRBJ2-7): AAGVIQSPRHLIKEKRETATLKCYPIPRHDTVYWYQQGPGQDPQFLISFYEKMQSDKGSIPDRFSAQQFSDYHSELNMSSLELGDSALYFCASSLTGRSSYEQYFGPGTRLTVT.

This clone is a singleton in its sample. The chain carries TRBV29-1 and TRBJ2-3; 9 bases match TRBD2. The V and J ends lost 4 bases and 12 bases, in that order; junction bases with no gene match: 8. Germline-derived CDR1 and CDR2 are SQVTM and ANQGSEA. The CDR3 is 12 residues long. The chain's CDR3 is CSVGISGGQQYF. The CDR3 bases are TGCAGCGTTGGGATTAGCGGGGGCCAACAGTATTTT.

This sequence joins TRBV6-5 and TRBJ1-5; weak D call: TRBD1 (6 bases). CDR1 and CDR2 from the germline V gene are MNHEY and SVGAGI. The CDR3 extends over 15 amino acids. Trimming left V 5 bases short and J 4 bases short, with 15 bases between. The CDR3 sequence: CASSPLRTENQPQHF. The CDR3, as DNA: TGTGCCAGCAGTCCTCTTCGGACAGAGAATCAGCCCCAGCATTTT.

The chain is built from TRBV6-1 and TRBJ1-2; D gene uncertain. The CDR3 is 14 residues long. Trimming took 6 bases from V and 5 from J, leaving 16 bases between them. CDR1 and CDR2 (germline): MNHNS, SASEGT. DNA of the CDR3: TGTGCCAGCAGCGAAAACAGTAACCTTTATGGCTACACCTTC. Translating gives CASSENSNLYGYTF.

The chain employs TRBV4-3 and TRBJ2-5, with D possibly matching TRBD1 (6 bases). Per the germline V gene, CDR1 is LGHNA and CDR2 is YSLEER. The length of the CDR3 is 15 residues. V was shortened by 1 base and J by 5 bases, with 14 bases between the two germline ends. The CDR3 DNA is TGCGCCAGCAGCCAAGGGAACAGGGTAAATGAGACCCAGTACTTC. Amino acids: CASSQGNRVNETQYF.

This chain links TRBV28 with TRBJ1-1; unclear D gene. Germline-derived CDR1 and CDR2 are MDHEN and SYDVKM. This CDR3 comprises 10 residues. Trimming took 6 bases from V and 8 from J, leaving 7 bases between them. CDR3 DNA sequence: TGTGCCAGCAGGAGTAGAGAAGCTTTCTTT. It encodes CASRSREAFF.